Below are 21 T cell receptor beta chains sequenced from a single sample in a study of OX40 agonist ivuxolimab in advanced cancers. Sequencing was performed with immunoSEQ multiplex PCR; in TCRdb, only in-frame clones are kept and a portion is missing. The table includes approximately 71,000 clones, 65% to 85% detected once. The sample was CD4+ or CD8+ T cells sorted from blood, taken in a trial of the OX40 agonist ivuxolimab. The receptors stem from an adult with an advanced solid tumor such as melanoma, head and neck, liver or kidney cancer.

The chain combines TRBV5-4 with TRBJ2-7, with D possibly being TRBD1 (5 bases). Trimming stripped 1 base from V and 1 base from J, with 6 bases between. The CDR3 contains 13 residues. Looked up from germline, CDR1 is SGHNT and CDR2 is YYREEE (reference sequence). The CDR3 here is CASSLRQSYEQYF. In DNA, the CDR3 is TGTGCCAGCAGCTTGAGACAGTCCTACGAGCAGTACTTC. Looking up the rest from reference TRBV5-4 and TRBJ2-7 gives the full variable domain: ETGVTQSPTHLIKTRGQQVTLRCSSQSGHNTVSWYQQALGQGPQFIFQYYREEENGRGNFPPRFSGLQFPNYSSELNVNALELDDSALYLCASSLRQSYEQYFGPGTRLTVT.

A note on this clone: Sequence at one end of the junction differs from germline and may be a read error. The chain combines TRBV6-1 with TRBJ1-3; D remains unclear. The CDR3 is made up of 12 amino acids. The germline V gene encodes CDR1 MNHNS and CDR2 SASEGT. DNA for the CDR3: TGTGCCAGCAATGAATTGGGAAACACCATATATTTT. Amino acid sequence: CASNELGNTIYF.

V is TRBV5-6 and J is TRBJ2-2, with a possible D match to TRBD1 (6 bases). The CDR3 extends over 16 amino acids. The V end was cut by 2 bases, the J end by 0 bases, with 11 bases between. Germline CDR1 SGHDT, CDR2 YYEEEE. CDR3 nucleotides: TGTGCCAGCAGCTTCTTACAGGGCGCGAACACCGGGGAGCTGTTTTTT. Its protein is CASSFLQGANTGELFF.

V usage is TRBV10-3 and J usage is TRBJ1-3; D gene ambiguous. The CDR3 totals 15 residues. In germline, CDR1 is ENHRY, CDR2 SYGVKD. Trimming removed 8 bases from V and 0 bases from J, with 14 bases in between. The CDR3 DNA is TGTGCCATCGGCCTGAATGAGCTCTCTGGAAACACCATATATTTT. Its protein product is CAIGLNELSGNTIYF.

V usage is TRBV7-9 and J usage is TRBJ1-2; 12 bases align to TRBD1. The length of the CDR3 is 14 residues. Germline V gene sequence: CDR1 SEHNR, CDR2 FQNEAQ (reference sequence). V shed 3 bases, J shed 4 bases, and the junction held 0 bases outside the gene matches. CDR3 sequence (DNA): TGTGCCAGCAGCTTGGGACAGGGGGCCTATGGCTACACCTTC. Its translation: CASSLGQGAYGYTF.

The chain joins TRBV18 to TRBJ2-1; the D call may be TRBD1 or TRBD2 (5 bases each). V lost 5 bases, J lost 5 bases, and 16 bases lay in between. The germline CDR1 and CDR2 sequences are KGHSH and LQKENI. The CDR3 spans 15 residues. The CDR3 here is CASSSPGTLNNEQFF. The CDR3 DNA is TGTGCCAGCTCATCCCCAGGGACCCTCAACAATGAGCAGTTCTTC.

V gene TRBV27 combines with J gene TRBJ2-5, with 7 bases matching TRBD2. V gave up 6 bases and J gave up 5 bases; unmatched junction bases: 12. This CDR3 has 15 amino acids. Germline values: CDR1 MNHEY, CDR2 SMNVEV (reference sequence). The CDR3 region has the DNA TGTGCCAGCAGCATAAGGCCCCTCGGGGGGGAGACCCAGTACTTC. The encoded protein is CASSIRPLGGETQYF.

The rearrangement links TRBV29-1 to TRBJ2-2; D ambiguous. V was cut by 2 bases and J by 1 base, with 5 bases left in between. Germline V CDR1 and CDR2: SQVTM, ANQGSEA. The CDR3 loop spans 13 amino acids. The CDR3 sequence: CSVERQNTGELFF. The DNA of the CDR3 is TGCAGCGTTGAACGGCAGAACACCGGGGAGCTGTTTTTT.

V gene TRBV7-2 combines with J gene TRBJ2-5; 9 bases are a match to TRBD2. The CDR3 runs 17 residues. V was pared by 2 bases and J by 5 bases, with 12 bases of the junction left unmatched. The germline V gene has CDR1 SGHTA and CDR2 FQGNSA. CDR3 sequence (DNA): TGTGCCAGCAGCTTACGGCCAGGACTAGCGAACCGTGAGACCCAGTACTTC. Translating it yields CASSLRPGLANRETQYF.

This clone was observed once. The V and J genes are TRBV6-1 and TRBJ2-7; 10 positions agree with TRBD1. The CDR3 length is 14 residues. The ends lost 7 bases at V and 2 bases at J; junction bases unmatched: 5. CDR1 and CDR2 from the germline V gene are MNHNS and SASEGT. The chain's CDR3 is CASKMGQGTYEQYF. The CDR3 DNA sequence: TGTGCCAGCAAAATGGGACAGGGGACCTACGAGCAGTACTTC.

The gene calls are TRBV5-1 and TRBJ2-7, with 7 bases that match TRBD1. J gave up 4 bases and V 1 base, and 5 bases lay outside the gene matches. Germline CDR1 and CDR2: SGHRS and YFSETQ. The CDR3 is 14 amino acids. This chain's CDR3 is CASSLRTGLYEQYF. CDR3 sequence (DNA): TGCGCCAGCAGCTTGAGGACAGGTCTTTACGAGCAGTACTTC. Full variable domain (remainder filled in from reference TRBV5-1 and TRBJ2-7): KAGVTQTPRYLIKTRGQQVTLSCSPISGHRSVSWYQQTPGQGLQFLFEYFSETQRNKGNFPGRFSGRQFSNSRSEMNVSTLELGDSALYLCASSLRTGLYEQYFGPGTRLTVT.

The V call is TRBV5-1, the J call TRBJ1-1; 8 nucleotides line up with TRBD1. CDR3 length: 15 amino acids. CDR1 SGHRS and CDR2 YFSETQ come from the germline V gene. J was trimmed by 1 base and V by 0 bases; bases with no gene match: 2. The CDR3 nucleotides are TGCGCCAGCAGCTTGGCCGGACAGGGGAACACTGAAGCTTTCTTT. It codes for CASSLAGQGNTEAFF. The full variable domain, rest sourced from reference TRBV5-1 and TRBJ1-1, is KAGVTQTPRYLIKTRGQQVTLSCSPISGHRSVSWYQQTPGQGLQFLFEYFSETQRNKGNFPGRFSGRQFSNSRSEMNVSTLELGDSALYLCASSLAGQGNTEAFFGQGTRLTVV.

This clone has only one observation. J is TRBJ2-6 and V is TRBV5-8; D is undetermined. The V end lost 1 base, the J end lost 8 bases, and 10 bases lay between the germline ends. The germline V gene has CDR1 SGHTS and CDR2 YDEGEE. The CDR3 is 14 amino acids. CDR3: CASSLYYSSNVLTF. The CDR3, as DNA: TGTGCCAGCAGCTTGTATTATAGTTCCAACGTCCTGACTTTC.

V gene TRBV7-9 combines with J gene TRBJ2-2, with D perhaps TRBD1 or TRBD2 (5 bases each). CDR3 length: 16 amino acids. CDR1 is SEHNR and CDR2 is FQNEAQ in the germline V gene (reference sequence). The V gene lost 3 bases and the J gene lost 0 bases, with 11 bases spanning the gap. The CDR3: CASSFRDVSNTGELFF. In DNA, the CDR3 is TGTGCCAGCAGCTTCCGGGACGTTTCGAACACCGGGGAGCTGTTTTTT.

The CDR3 loop is CASSQGQGNTEAFF. The CDR3 region has the DNA TGTGCCAGCAGTCAGGGACAGGGAAACACTGAAGCTTTCTTT. The chain combines TRBV7-8 with TRBJ1-1; 9 bases fit TRBD1. The CDR3 contains 14 residues. The V and J ends lost 6 bases and 2 bases, in that order; junction bases with no gene match: 4. Germline assignment: CDR1 SGHVS and CDR2 FQNEAQ.

The V gene is TRBV9, the J gene TRBJ2-2; D might be TRBD1 (6 bases). The CDR3 has 14 residues. Germline CDR1 SGDLS, CDR2 YYNGEE. V gave up 0 bases and J gave up 8 bases, with 11 bases separating them. The CDR3 spells CASSVGTVDGELFF. Written as DNA, the CDR3 is TGTGCCAGCAGCGTAGGGACAGTGGATGGGGAGCTGTTTTTT.

The genes are TRBV10-3 and TRBJ1-2, with a weak D call TRBD1 (6 bases). V lost 11 bases and J 6 bases, leaving 22 bases between the germline ends. Germline CDR1 and CDR2: ENHRY and SYGVKD. The CDR3 has 14 residues. DNA for the CDR3: TGTGCCTCCCGACCCCTACAGGGATTGGATGGCTACACCTTC. Translating gives CASRPLQGLDGYTF.

The chain recombines TRBV21-1 with TRBJ1-5; the table's D call TRBD1 went unverified against the DNA. TRBV21-1 is labeled a pseudogene. The CDR3 is 14 amino acids. The CDR3 region has the DNA TGTGCCCGCCATATGGGCTATAGCAATCAGCCCCAGCATTTT. Residues: CARHMGYSNQPQHF.

This chain connects TRBV18 to TRBJ1-2; D may be TRBD1 (5 bases). CDR1 is KGHSH, CDR2 LQKENI, per germline. The CDR3 runs to 15 residues. V lost 3 bases, J lost 0 bases, and 11 bases lay in between. CDR3 residues: CASSPGLSSNYGYTF. DNA of the CDR3: TGTGCCAGCTCACCGGGACTTAGCTCTAACTATGGCTACACCTTC. Full variable domain (rest looked up from reference TRBV18 and TRBJ1-2): NAGVMQNPRHLVRRRGQEARLRCSPMKGHSHVYWYRQLPEEGLKFMVYLQKENIIDESGMPKERFSAEFPKEGPSILRIQQVVRGDSAAYFCASSPGLSSNYGYTFGSGTRLTVV.

The chain links TRBV7-9 to TRBJ2-3; TRBD1 aligns across 7 bases. Germline CDR1 SEHNR, CDR2 FQNEAQ (reference sequence). The CDR3 loop spans 15 amino acids. V dropped 3 bases and J dropped 2; count of bases not matched to a gene: 5. The CDR3 region is CASSFSGQYTDTQYF. Here the CDR3 DNA reads TGTGCCAGCAGCTTTTCGGGACAGTACACAGATACGCAGTATTTT.

The gene calls are TRBV5-8 and TRBJ2-7, with 7 bases that match TRBD1. The CDR3 loop spans 14 amino acids. Trimming cost V 4 bases and J 2 bases; bases outside gene matches: 6. Germline CDR1 and CDR2: SGHTS and YDEGEE. The CDR3 sequence: CASSPGQGAYEQYF. The DNA of the CDR3 is TGTGCCAGCAGCCCCGGGCAGGGGGCCTACGAGCAGTACTTC.